The 20 T cell receptor beta chains below all came from one sample that was sequenced in a study of Ad26.COV2.S vaccination and SARS-CoV-2 variants. Here immunoSEQ multiplex PCR was the method, and the copy in TCRdb shows in-frame clones only, minus some. The table has some 300,000 clones, roughly 80% seen once. Treatment given: roughly 18 received Ad26.COV2.S at low or high dose, single or two shots; about 5 received placebo; per-sample allocation not given. Sampling was done on day 63 after the first vaccine or placebo injection. The source was peripheral blood, collected in a trial of Ad26.COV2.S vaccine versus placebo. These receptors came from a person aged 18-60 years who received the Ad26.COV2.S COVID-19 vaccine or a placebo.

This rearrangement joins TRBV4-1 to TRBJ2-7; 7 bases fit TRBD1. Unmatched junction bases numbered 4, after V lost 3 bases and J lost 2 bases. CDR1 and CDR2 from the germline V gene are MGHRA and YSYEKL. This CDR3 has 14 residues. The CDR3 DNA is TGCGCCAGCAGCCAGGAGACAGGGACCTACGAGCAGTACTTC. Its translation: CASSQETGTYEQYF.

The CDR3 sequence: CASSPSGDNNEKLFF. The DNA for the CDR3 is TGTGCCAGCTCACCATCAGGGGACAATAATGAAAAACTGTTTTTT. The rearrangement links TRBV18 to TRBJ1-4, with D maybe TRBD1 (6 bases). Germline values: CDR1 KGHSH, CDR2 LQKENI. This CDR3 is 15 amino acids long. V was trimmed by 2 bases and J by 4 bases, leaving 11 bases between them.

This sequence joins TRBV6-6 and TRBJ1-4; a weak D match, TRBD1 (6 bases). CDR3 length: 13 amino acids. Trimming left V 11 bases short and J 8 bases short, with 18 bases between. Looked up from germline, CDR1 is MNHNY and CDR2 is SVGAGI (reference sequence). The CDR3 spells CACLGGPLEKLFF. The CDR3 nucleotides are TGTGCCTGCTTGGGGGGCCCCTTAGAAAAACTGTTTTTT.

There are a few counts of this clone. The chain carries TRBV30 and TRBJ2-3, with 10 nucleotides matching TRBD1. V dropped 0 bases and J dropped 3; count of bases not matched to a gene: 6. CDR1 and CDR2 from the germline V gene are GTSNPN and SVGIG (reference sequence). The CDR3 is 16 amino acids. The CDR3 coding sequence is TGTGCCTGGAGTGTCCCTCCGGGACAGGGGACAGATACGCAGTATTTT. Translation gives CAWSVPPGQGTDTQYF.

This chain connects TRBV7-6 to TRBJ2-1, with 7 positions matching TRBD2. CDR1 is SGHVS, CDR2 FNYEAQ, per germline. There are 18 residues in the CDR3. V lost 1 base, J lost 5 bases, and 14 bases stayed unmatched. CDR3 coding DNA: TGTGCCAGCAGCTTAGTCGGGGGGATAGCGTCATTTAACAATGAGCAGTTCTTC. Protein sequence: CASSLVGGIASFNNEQFF. The full variable domain, with the rest looked up from reference TRBV7-6 and TRBJ2-1, is GAGVSQSPRYKVTKRGQDVALRCDPISGHVSLYWYRQALGQGPEFLTYFNYEAQQDKSGLPNDRFSAERPEGSISTLTIQRTEQRDSAMYRCASSLVGGIASFNNEQFFGPGTRLTVL.

The chain links TRBV7-6 to TRBJ1-5, with a tentative D call TRBD1 (6 bases). The germline V and J ends were trimmed by 4 bases and 0 bases, with 13 bases remaining between them. Germline CDR1 SGHVS, CDR2 FNYEAQ. The CDR3 consists of 16 residues. CDR3 in amino acids: CASSCPGHISNQPQHF. CDR3 bases: TGTGCCAGCAGCTGCCCGGGACATATTAGCAATCAGCCCCAGCATTTT.

The chain is built from TRBV7-8 and TRBJ1-5; the match to TRBD1 covers 8 bases. The CDR3 has 14 residues. Per the germline V gene, CDR1 is SGHVS and CDR2 is FQNEAQ. V lost 4 bases and J lost 7; bases outside the gene matches: 6. DNA of the CDR3: TGTGCCAGCAGCTCTCGACAGGGGAGGCAGCCCCAGCATTTT. Translation gives CASSSRQGRQPQHF.

This chain joins TRBV13 and TRBJ2-7, with 8 positions matching TRBD2. Looked up from germline, CDR1 is PRHDT and CDR2 is FYEKMQ (reference sequence). The CDR3 extends over 17 amino acids. Trimming took 5 bases from V and 3 from J; bases not matched to a gene: 15. The CDR3 nucleotides read TGTGCCAGCAGCGCCCAGGGTCTTAGCGGGGTACTCTACGAGCAGTACTTC. Translation: CASSAQGLSGVLYEQYF.

This clone was seen only a few times. V gene TRBV7-9 combines with J gene TRBJ2-7; 9 bases line up with TRBD1. The CDR3 has 14 amino acids. The V and J ends lost 5 bases and 5 bases, in that order; junction bases with no gene match: 7. Germline V lookup: CDR1 SEHNR, CDR2 FQNEAQ (reference sequence). The CDR3 nucleotides read TGTGCCAGCAGCCCCCGGGACAGGGTCCACGAGCAGTACTTC. Amino acids: CASSPRDRVHEQYF.

The V and J genes are TRBV4-2 and TRBJ2-1; D gene unclear. This CDR3 spans 14 amino acids. Germline V gene sequence: CDR1 LGHNA, CDR2 YNFKEQ. V was cut by 0 bases and J by 6 bases, with 9 bases left in between. The CDR3 protein is CASSQDRSSNEQFF. The CDR3 DNA follows: TGTGCCAGCAGCCAAGATCGCAGTAGCAATGAGCAGTTCTTC.

This chain links TRBV28 with TRBJ1-4; TRBD1 matches at 8 bases. J gave up 6 bases and V 2 bases, and 5 bases lay outside the gene matches. Germline values: CDR1 MDHEN, CDR2 SYDVKM. This CDR3 has 15 residues. CDR3 region: CASSLPGGAHEKLFF. CDR3 sequence (DNA): TGTGCCAGCAGTTTACCAGGGGGCGCCCATGAAAAACTGTTTTTT. Complete variable domain (other parts from reference TRBV28 and TRBJ1-4): DVKVTQSSRYLVKRTGEKVFLECVQDMDHENMFWYRQDPGLGLRLIYFSYDVKMKEKGDIPEGYSVSREKKERFSLILESASTNQTSMYLCASSLPGGAHEKLFFGSGTQLSVL.

This clone has only a few counts. This rearrangement joins TRBV4-2 to TRBJ2-7, with TRBD1 as a possible D gene (5 bases). Germline values: CDR1 LGHNA, CDR2 YNFKEQ. The germline V and J ends were trimmed by 4 bases and 0 bases, with 13 bases remaining between them. The CDR3 totals 15 residues. The DNA for the CDR3 is TGTGCCAGCAGCCTACTCCTAGACAGCTCCTACGAGCAGTACTTC. It encodes CASSLLLDSSYEQYF.

This chain links TRBV4-2 with TRBJ1-5; D is unclear. Germline V gene lookup returns CDR1 LGHNA and CDR2 YNFKEQ. The V end lost 0 bases, the J end lost 7 bases, and 10 bases lay between the germline ends. The CDR3 is made up of 14 amino acids. The CDR3 spells CASSQDYGVQPQHF. The CDR3 region has the DNA TGTGCCAGCAGCCAAGATTACGGGGTCCAGCCCCAGCATTTT.

The chain links TRBV5-1 to TRBJ2-3; D is perhaps TRBD1 or TRBD2 (5 bases each). The CDR3 consists of 16 residues. Trimming shortened V by 5 bases and J by 1 base, and 17 bases separated the two germline ends. Germline assignment: CDR1 SGHRS and CDR2 YFSETQ. The CDR3 sequence: CASSRGDGGGTDTQYF. The CDR3 nucleotides read TGCGCCAGCAGTCGTGGCGATGGGGGAGGCACAGATACGCAGTATTTT.

The chain combines TRBV28 with TRBJ1-4, with 11 bases matching TRBD1. V lost 8 bases and J lost 7; bases outside the gene matches: 6. The CDR3 is 14 residues long. Germline-derived CDR1 and CDR2 are MDHEN and SYDVKM. In nucleotides, the CDR3 is TGTGCCAGCTGGGACAGGGGGTCTGGTGAAAAACTGTTTTTT. Amino acid sequence: CASWDRGSGEKLFF. The complete variable domain, with remaining parts taken from reference TRBV28 and TRBJ1-4, reads DVKVTQSSRYLVKRTGEKVFLECVQDMDHENMFWYRQDPGLGLRLIYFSYDVKMKEKGDIPEGYSVSREKKERFSLILESASTNQTSMYLCASWDRGSGEKLFFGSGTQLSVL.

DNA of the CDR3: TGTGCCAGCAGCTTAGTATCCGGGGCGGGAAAAAACATTCAGTACTTC. The encoded protein is CASSLVSGAGKNIQYF. The chain recombines TRBV7-2 with TRBJ2-4; possibly TRBD2 for D (6 bases). CDR1 is SGHTA and CDR2 is FQGNSA in the germline V gene. The CDR3 contains 16 residues. Trimming stripped 1 base from V and 4 bases from J, with 14 bases between.

This clone has just one count. The chain couples TRBV11-3 to TRBJ2-2; D may match TRBD1 or TRBD2 (6 bases each). This CDR3 is 16 amino acids long. Germline V gives CDR1 SGHNT, CDR2 YENEEA. Trimming shortened V by 5 bases and J by 4 bases, and 17 bases separated the two germline ends. CDR3 sequence reads: CASSPLRGAGTGELFF. DNA for the CDR3: TGTGCCAGCAGCCCCTTGAGGGGGGCGGGCACCGGGGAGCTGTTTTTT.

This sequence joins TRBV5-5 and TRBJ1-4; TRBD1 matches 8 bases. Germline lookup yields CDR1 SGHKS and CDR2 YYEKEE (reference sequence). The V segment lost 5 bases and the J segment 4 bases; nucleotides outside the gene matches: 1. The CDR3 sequence is 13 residues long. CDR3 bases: TGTGCCAGCAGGGGACAGGTTAATGAAAAACTGTTTTTT. It yields the protein CASRGQVNEKLFF.

The chain joins TRBV19 to TRBJ1-1, with TRBD1 as a possible D gene (5 bases). V was trimmed by 6 bases and J by 2 bases, leaving 10 bases between them. Germline-derived CDR1 and CDR2 are LNHDA and SQIVND (reference sequence). The length of the CDR3 is 13 residues. The CDR3 DNA reads TGTGCCAGTAGCTTTGACAGCAACACTGAAGCTTTCTTT. It encodes CASSFDSNTEAFF.

V gene TRBV20-1 combines with J gene TRBJ1-3, with unresolved D. V lost 3 bases, J lost 0 bases, and 15 bases lay in between. CDR1 is DFQATT, CDR2 SNEGSKA, per germline (reference sequence). There are 16 residues in the CDR3. Written as DNA, the CDR3 is TGCAGTGCTAGTCGTGAGCTCCCCAGCTCTGGAAACACCATATATTTT. It translates to CSASRELPSSGNTIYF.